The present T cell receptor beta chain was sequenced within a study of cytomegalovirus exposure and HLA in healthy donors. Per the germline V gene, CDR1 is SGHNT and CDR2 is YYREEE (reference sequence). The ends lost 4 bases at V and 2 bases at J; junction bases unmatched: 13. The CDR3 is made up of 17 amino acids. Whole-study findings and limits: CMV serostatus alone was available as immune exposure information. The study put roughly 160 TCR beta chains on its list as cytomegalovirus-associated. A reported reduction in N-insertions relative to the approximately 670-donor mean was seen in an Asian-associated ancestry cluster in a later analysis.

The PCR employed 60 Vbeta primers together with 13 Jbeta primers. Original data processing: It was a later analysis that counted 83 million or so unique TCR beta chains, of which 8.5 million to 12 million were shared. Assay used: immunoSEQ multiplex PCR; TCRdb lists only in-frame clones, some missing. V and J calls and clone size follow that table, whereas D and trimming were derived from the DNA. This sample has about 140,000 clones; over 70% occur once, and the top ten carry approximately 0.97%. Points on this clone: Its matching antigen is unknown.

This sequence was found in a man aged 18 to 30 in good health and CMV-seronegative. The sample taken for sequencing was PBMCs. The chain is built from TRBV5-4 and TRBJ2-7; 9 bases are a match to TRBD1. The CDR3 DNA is TGTGCCAGCAGCAGCGGGCGATTCGGGACAGGGACCTACGAGCAGTACTTC. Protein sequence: CASSSGRFGTGTYEQYF.